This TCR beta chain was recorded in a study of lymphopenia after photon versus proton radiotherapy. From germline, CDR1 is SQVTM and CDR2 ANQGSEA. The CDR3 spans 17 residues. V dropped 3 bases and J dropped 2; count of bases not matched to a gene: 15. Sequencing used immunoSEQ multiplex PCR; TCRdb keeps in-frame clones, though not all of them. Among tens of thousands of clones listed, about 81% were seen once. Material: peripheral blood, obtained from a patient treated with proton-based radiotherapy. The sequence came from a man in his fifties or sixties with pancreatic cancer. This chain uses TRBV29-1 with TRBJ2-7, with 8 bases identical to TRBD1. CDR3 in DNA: TGCAGCGTTGACTCGACCGGACAGGGCTGCGTTCCCTACGAGCAGTACTTC. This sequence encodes CSVDSTGQGCVPYEQYF.